This T cell receptor beta chain was profiled in a study of blood T cell repertoires in COVID-19. Per the authors' pipeline: Using reference gene primer amplification, nucleated cell counts were estimated. Sequencing used immunoSEQ multiplex PCR; TCRdb keeps in-frame clones, though not all of them. V, J and clone size are those of that table, while D and trimming were read from the DNA. The sample shows some 150,000 clones, approximately 91% of them seen only once. This clone has more than one count but fewer than ten. The V segment lost 0 bases and the J segment 0 bases; nucleotides outside the gene matches: 4. This CDR3 contains 18 residues. Looked up from germline, CDR1 is LNHNV and CDR2 is YYDKDF (reference sequence).

Sequencing was performed on peripheral blood. V usage is TRBV15 and J usage is TRBJ2-1; 11 nucleotides agree with TRBD2. This sequence was found in a human donor in a cohort sampled during active COVID-19. CDR3 nucleotides: TGTGCCACCAGCAGAGATAGAACTAGCGGGAGCTCCTACAATGAGCAGTTCTTC. This codes for CATSRDRTSGSSYNEQFF.